This T cell receptor (beta chain) came from a study of cytomegalovirus exposure and HLA in healthy donors. Vbeta (60) and Jbeta (13) primers were used in the PCR. The assay was immunoSEQ multiplex PCR, and TCRdb's table has in-frame clones only and misses some. The sample contains tens of thousands of clones, over 70% of which appear only once. Overall study results and limits: Clonal expansion was found to be greater in HLA-associated TCR beta chains than in equally common others in a later analysis.

This CDR3 is built from 14 residues. The germline CDR1 and CDR2 sequences are SSHAT and FNYEAQ (reference sequence). On this clone itself: No antigen is known for it. One junction end does not reproduce the germline sequence, and a read error may be involved.

This sequence was found in a man aged 35 to 55 in good health and CMV-seronegative. The chain recombines TRBV7-7 with TRBJ2-5, with TRBD1 as a possible D gene (6 bases). Sequencing was carried out using PBMCs. The CDR3 DNA reads TGTGCTAGCAGTCCACAGGGTGCCCAAGAGACCCAGTACTTC. Its protein product is CASSPQGAQETQYF.